This TCR beta chain is drawn from a study of regulatory dendritic cells for organ transplantation. About the research overall: Dendritic cell cultures received LPS on day 6. Study outcomes and limitations: Considerable individual heterogeneity was seen in alloreactive memory CD8+ T cells. Memory CD8+ clonal expansion seemed more limited with regulatory than mature dendritic cells. Memory CD8+ T cells were the most oligoclonal; naive cells were highly diverse.

Sorted subsets were CFSE-labeled and cultured less than six days with allogeneic dendritic cells. Looked up from germline, CDR1 is SGHRS and CDR2 is YFSETQ. The CDR3 has 12 residues. Deletions cut 1 base from V and 2 bases from J, with 3 bases between. Points on this clone: Its antigen is currently unknown.

Produced via immunoSEQ multiplex PCR; TCRdb's table is partial and in-frame only. The table lists some 13,000 clones, 74% of them singletons. This TCR derives from a human donor in good health. The material sequenced was naive CD4+ T cells from blood cultured with regulatory dendritic cells. The sample's subset: CD45RA+ naive T cells. The rearrangement joins TRBV5-1 to TRBJ2-5; D unresolved. The CDR3 bases are TGCGCCAGCAGCTTGTTACAAGAGACCCAGTACTTC. Amino acids: CASSLLQETQYF.